These T cell receptor beta chains were read from a single sample in a study of cytotoxic CD8 clonotypes in ibrutinib-treated CLL. TCRdb's table, derived via immunoSEQ multiplex PCR, lists solely in-frame clones and lacks some. The sample lists roughly 180,000 clones; approximately 68% were seen once. Sequenced material: PBMCs, taken after 24 months of ibrutinib treatment. These receptor sequences come from a human donor with chronic lymphocytic leukemia. Each CDR3 is given with its conserved first and last residue. Each record gives: J gene, D gene, V gene, CDR3 length, clone size, CDR3 protein, CDR3 DNA. A D gene is named only where the DNA matches it firmly. Size is omitted from some rows. Given values are once, few, many or a class for expanded clones.

J: TRBJ1-2; D: .; V: TRBV7-8; length: 14; size: few; CDR3: CASSLALSNYGYTF; DNA: TGTGCCAGCAGCTTAGCACTTAGCAACTATGGCTACACCTTC
J: TRBJ1-2; D: .; V: TRBV6-1; length: 14; size: .; CDR3: CASSEGGSNYGYTF; DNA: TGTGCCAGCAGTGAAGGGGGCAGTAACTATGGCTACACCTTC
J: TRBJ2-7; D: .; V: TRBV7-8; length: 14; size: .; CDR3: CASSYRDTSYEQYF; DNA: TGTGCCAGCAGCTACCGGGACACATCCTACGAGCAGTACTTC
J: TRBJ1-1; D: .; V: TRBV4-3; length: 14; size: few; CDR3: CASSQLVYNTEAFF; DNA: TGCGCCAGCAGCCAACTCGTCTACAACACTGAAGCTTTCTTT
J: TRBJ1-2; D: .; V: TRBV11-1; length: 15; size: .; CDR3: CASSLELGPNYGYTF; DNA: TGTGCCAGCAGCTTAGAGCTGGGACCCAACTATGGCTACACCTTC
J: TRBJ2-1; D: TRBD2; V: TRBV11-2; length: 18; size: .; CDR3: CASSLRSTSGSSYNEQFF; DNA: TGTGCCAGCAGCTTACGAAGCACTAGCGGGAGTTCCTACAATGAGCAGTTCTTC
J: TRBJ1-2; D: .; V: TRBV7-3; length: 13; size: .; CDR3: CASSLTAGFGYTF; DNA: TGTGCCAGCAGCTTAACGGCAGGGTTTGGCTACACCTTC
J: TRBJ2-5; D: .; V: TRBV7-7; length: 16; size: .; CDR3: CASSPEPGATQETQYF; DNA: TGTGCCAGCAGCCCAGAGCCGGGGGCAACCCAAGAGACCCAGTACTTC
J: TRBJ2-7; D: TRBD2; V: TRBV7-8; length: 15; size: .; CDR3: CASSLGLAGGYEQYF; DNA: TGTGCCAGCAGCTTAGGGCTAGCGGGAGGATACGAGCAGTACTTC
J: TRBJ2-7; D: .; V: TRBV6-5; length: 13; size: .; CDR3: CASSYTGQGEQYF; DNA: TGTGCCAGCAGTTACACAGGGCAAGGAGAGCAGTACTTC
J: TRBJ2-5; D: .; V: TRBV14; length: 14; size: few; CDR3: CASSEPSVSETQYF; DNA: TGTGCCAGCAGCGAACCTAGCGTGTCAGAGACCCAGTACTTC
J: TRBJ2-7; D: .; V: TRBV5-4; length: 14; size: few; CDR3: CASSQGGDSYEQYF; DNA: TGTGCCAGCAGCCAAGGAGGGGACAGCTACGAGCAGTACTTC
J: TRBJ2-5; D: .; V: TRBV7-7; length: 14; size: .; CDR3: CASSLLRVQETQYF; DNA: TGTGCTAGCAGCTTACTCAGGGTTCAAGAGACCCAGTACTTC
J: TRBJ2-7; D: TRBD2; V: TRBV7-2; length: 14; size: .; CDR3: CASSLAWREGEQYF; DNA: TGTGCCAGCAGCTTAGCGTGGCGGGAGGGCGAGCAGTACTTC